These 29 T cell receptor beta chains were all obtained from the same sample, sequenced in a study of blood T cell repertoires in COVID-19. Method: immunoSEQ multiplex PCR; TCRdb's copy keeps in-frame clones and lacks some. The sample consists of more than 250,000 clones, approximately 86% of them appearing once. The specimen was peripheral blood. Every receptor here comes from a young woman who had recovered from COVID-19.

J is TRBJ2-7 and V is TRBV6-1; 8 positions agree with TRBD1. This CDR3 has 13 residues. J gave up 3 bases and V 3 bases, and 1 base lay outside the gene matches. Germline CDR1 MNHNS, CDR2 SASEGT. CDR3 in DNA: TGTGCCAGCAGTGACGACAGGGGCTACGAGCAGTACTTC. Translated: CASSDDRGYEQYF.

The J gene is TRBJ2-5, the V gene TRBV4-1; 7 bases line up with TRBD1. The CDR3 is 17 residues long. Germline CDR1 and CDR2: MGHRA and YSYEKL. After removal of 1 base from V and 2 bases from J, the junction contained 10 bases not matched to a gene. The CDR3: CASSQGYTGQLQETQYF. The CDR3 DNA sequence: TGCGCCAGCAGCCAAGGGTACACGGGACAGTTACAAGAGACCCAGTACTTC.

The genes are TRBV11-2 and TRBJ1-2; D gene uncertain. This CDR3 spans 15 amino acids. Germline V gene sequence: CDR1 SGHAT, CDR2 FQNNGV. Trimming took 2 bases from V and 1 from J, leaving 11 bases between them. CDR3 in amino acids: CASSLPRHSNYGYTF. The CDR3 DNA sequence: TGTGCCAGCAGCTTACCCAGGCATAGTAACTATGGCTACACCTTC.

The chain joins TRBV24-1 to TRBJ2-1; 8 bases line up with TRBD2. Trimming cost V 2 bases and J 0 bases; bases outside gene matches: 14. This CDR3 spans 20 amino acids. CDR1 and CDR2 from the germline V gene are KGHDR and SFDVKD. CDR3 nucleotides: TGTGCCACCAGTGATTCGTTCCCCGGGTTGAGCGGGGGCTCCTACAATGAGCAGTTCTTC. Its protein is CATSDSFPGLSGGSYNEQFF.

The CDR3, as DNA: TGTGCCAGCAGTTTACAGGGGGCCGGCAATCAGCCCCAGCATTTT. Translated, it gives CASSLQGAGNQPQHF. This chain links TRBV2 with TRBJ1-5; 9 nucleotides agree with TRBD1. CDR3 length equals 15 residues. Looked up from germline, CDR1 is SNHLY and CDR2 is FYNNEI. V shed 5 bases and J 2 bases; nucleotides not matched to a gene: 4.

The chain joins TRBV28 to TRBJ1-2; no clear D gene. The CDR3 runs 11 residues. CDR1 is MDHEN, CDR2 SYDVKM, per germline. Trimming left V 3 bases short and J 7 bases short, with 6 bases between. CDR3 protein: CASSFVGGYTF. The CDR3 bases are TGTGCCAGCAGTTTCGTCGGTGGCTACACCTTC.

The chain employs TRBV5-4 and TRBJ2-1; weak D call: TRBD2 (5 bases). V lost 3 bases to trimming and J lost 10 bases, with 14 bases between them. This CDR3 comprises 13 residues. Germline V gene data show CDR1 as SGHNT and CDR2 as YYREEE (reference sequence). The CDR3 loop is CASSSLGGREQFF. In DNA, the CDR3 is TGTGCCAGCAGCTCCTTAGGTGGGAGAGAGCAGTTCTTC.

The V call is TRBV2, the J call TRBJ1-2, with 9 positions matching TRBD1. The CDR3 contains 16 residues. Trimming took 6 bases from V and 6 from J; bases not matched to a gene: 14. In germline, CDR1 is SNHLY, CDR2 FYNNEI. CDR3 residues: CASSQADRGTVNGYTF. CDR3 nucleotides: TGTGCCAGCAGCCAAGCGGACAGGGGAACGGTAAATGGCTACACCTTC.

The V gene is TRBV20-1, the J gene TRBJ2-7, with 9 bases aligning to TRBD1. The J segment lost 4 bases and the V segment lost 6 bases, leaving 7 bases of the junction unmatched. Looked up from germline, CDR1 is DFQATT and CDR2 is SNEGSKA (reference sequence). The CDR3 loop spans 13 amino acids. CDR3 DNA sequence: TGCAGTGCCAGTCCCGGGACAGGGTACGAGCAGTACTTC. This gives the protein CSASPGTGYEQYF.

The chain employs TRBV6-6 and TRBJ1-2; 8 bases map to TRBD1. Germline trimming cut 6 bases from V and 6 bases from J; bases unmatched to any gene: 6. Per the germline V gene, CDR1 is MNHNY and CDR2 is SVGAGI (reference sequence). The length of the CDR3 is 13 residues. The CDR3 protein is CASSHGTGDGYTF. CDR3 nucleotides: TGTGCCAGCAGCCACGGGACAGGCGATGGCTACACCTTC.

This clone was seen a single time. This rearrangement joins TRBV6-5 to TRBJ2-7, with TRBD1 as a possible D gene (6 bases). The germline V gene has CDR1 MNHEY and CDR2 SVGAGI. This CDR3 spans 14 amino acids. V gave up 2 bases and J gave up 6 bases, with 14 bases separating them. CDR3 DNA: TGTGCCAGCAGTTACGGGCAGGGGTTTACCGAGCAGTACTTC. It translates to CASSYGQGFTEQYF.

V and J are TRBV10-3 and TRBJ2-5; 7 bases align to TRBD1. CDR1 and CDR2 from the germline V gene are ENHRY and SYGVKD. CDR3 length: 15 amino acids. V gave up 3 bases and J gave up 5 bases; unmatched junction bases: 9. CDR3 sequence: CAISDGRGISETQYF. CDR3 DNA: TGTGCCATCAGTGACGGCAGGGGGATTTCGGAGACCCAGTACTTC.

This chain links TRBV4-3 with TRBJ1-2; D is undetermined. The length of the CDR3 is 15 residues. Trimming took 1 base from V and 4 from J, leaving 13 bases between them. Germline V gives CDR1 LGHNA, CDR2 YSLEER. DNA of the CDR3: TGCGCCAGCAGCCAAGTCCAGACGGGAATCTATGGCTACACCTTC. Protein product: CASSQVQTGIYGYTF.

This sequence joins TRBV15 and TRBJ1-4; 8 positions agree with TRBD1. The CDR3 runs 16 residues. Germline CDR1 reads LNHNV; CDR2 reads YYDKDF (reference sequence). After removal of 1 base from V and 4 bases from J, the junction contained 5 bases not matched to a gene. The CDR3 loop is CATSRGRQGLNEKLFF. CDR3 in DNA: TGTGCCACCAGCAGAGGTCGACAGGGGCTTAATGAAAAACTGTTTTTT.

This clone showed up just once. The CDR3 bases are TGTGCCAGCAGCGAGGGGGCAAGCTCCTACGAGCAGTACTTC. Its protein product is CASSEGASSYEQYF. This chain connects TRBV9 to TRBJ2-7; TRBD1 matches at 7 bases. Trimming at V came to 3 bases and at J to 0 bases, leaving 3 bases not matched to a gene. Germline lookup yields CDR1 SGDLS and CDR2 YYNGEE. The CDR3 covers 14 residues.

This rearrangement joins TRBV2 to TRBJ1-2; 9 positions match TRBD1. Germline CDR1 and CDR2: SNHLY and FYNNEI. This CDR3 has 16 residues. V shed 5 bases, J shed 4 bases, and the junction held 11 bases outside the gene matches. The CDR3 region is CASSLPGQGWGYGYTF. CDR3 nucleotide sequence: TGTGCCAGCAGTCTACCTGGACAGGGGTGGGGCTATGGCTACACCTTC.

This clone occurred a few times. This rearrangement joins TRBV7-9 to TRBJ1-1, with 8 bases that match TRBD1. With V trimmed by 2 bases and J by 1 base, 6 bases remained unmatched. The germline gives CDR1 SEHNR, CDR2 FQNEAQ (reference sequence). The CDR3 covers 16 residues. CDR3 residues: CASSLRQGTGNTEAFF. In DNA form, the CDR3 reads TGTGCCAGCAGCTTAAGACAGGGGACAGGGAACACTGAAGCTTTCTTT.

The chain has TRBV28 and TRBJ1-5; D remains unclear. The V end lost 7 bases, the J end lost 2 bases, and 15 bases lay between the germline ends. CDR1 is MDHEN and CDR2 is SYDVKM in the germline V gene. The CDR3 loop spans 15 amino acids. Here the CDR3 DNA reads TGTGCCAGCACCCCCACCGTCCGCGGCAATCAGCCCCAGCATTTT. It yields the protein CASTPTVRGNQPQHF. Supplemented by reference TRBV28 and TRBJ1-5, the full variable domain reads DVKVTQSSRYLVKRTGEKVFLECVQDMDHENMFWYRQDPGLGLRLIYFSYDVKMKEKGDIPEGYSVSREKKERFSLILESASTNQTSMYLCASTPTVRGNQPQHFGDGTRLSIL.

This chain uses TRBV27 with TRBJ1-1; D not resolved. CDR1 MNHEY and CDR2 SMNVEV come from the germline V gene (reference sequence). CDR3 size: 14 residues. V was pared by 6 bases and J by 4 bases, with 15 bases between. The CDR3 nucleotides read TGTGCCAGCAGCCTCTTCGTCGAGGGCACTGAAGCTTTCTTT. Its protein is CASSLFVEGTEAFF.

V gene TRBV27 combines with J gene TRBJ1-5, with D perhaps TRBD1 (6 bases). This CDR3 is built from 15 residues. The V and J ends lost 2 bases and 0 bases respectively, with 8 bases between them. In germline, CDR1 is MNHEY, CDR2 SMNVEV (reference sequence). The CDR3 region is CASSLGQSSNQPQHF. In DNA, the CDR3 is TGTGCCAGCAGTTTAGGACAGAGTAGCAATCAGCCCCAGCATTTT.

The chain uses TRBV5-6 and TRBJ2-5; TRBD2 is a possible D gene (6 bases). The germline V gene has CDR1 SGHDT and CDR2 YYEEEE. The CDR3 sequence is 13 residues long. Trimming shortened V by 4 bases and J by 2 bases, and 9 bases separated the two germline ends. The CDR3 coding sequence is TGTGCCAGCAGCATGGGGAGGCAAGAGACCCAGTACTTC. Residues: CASSMGRQETQYF.

Worth noting for this clone: Given a much more abundant clone one base away, this may be a read error. In the same sample, other DNA sequences code for this CDR3. J is TRBJ2-7 and V is TRBV5-4; 7 nucleotides match TRBD1. V was clipped by 4 bases and J by 3 bases; unmatched bases: 1. Per germline, CDR1 SGHNT and CDR2 YYREEE (reference sequence). CDR3 length equals 12 residues. In DNA form, the CDR3 reads TGTGCCAGCAGCCGGGACAGCTACGAGCAGTACTTC. As protein: CASSRDSYEQYF.

V is TRBV11-2 and J is TRBJ2-5; 8 bases are shared with TRBD2. This CDR3 contains 17 residues. J was trimmed by 0 bases and V by 0 bases; bases with no gene match: 6. Germline values: CDR1 SGHAT, CDR2 FQNNGV. CDR3: CASSLDLGTRDQETQYF. The CDR3 DNA sequence: TGTGCCAGCAGCTTAGACCTGGGGACTAGGGACCAAGAGACCCAGTACTTC.

Written as DNA, the CDR3 is TGTGCCAGCAGCAGGACAGGGAAAAGAGAGACCCAGTACTTC. Its translation: CASSRTGKRETQYF. The J gene is TRBJ2-5, the V gene TRBV21-1; no DNA check was done on the table's D call, TRBD1. TRBV21-1 is designated a pseudogene. The CDR3 runs to 14 residues.

The chain couples TRBV27 to TRBJ1-1, with TRBD1 identical over 11 bases. Germline-derived CDR1 and CDR2 are MNHEY and SMNVEV (reference sequence). The V segment lost 4 bases and the J segment 3 bases; nucleotides outside the gene matches: 10. The CDR3 length is 17 residues. The CDR3 reads CASSSVGQGARDTEAFF. CDR3 bases: TGTGCCAGCAGTTCCGTCGGACAGGGGGCGCGAGACACTGAAGCTTTCTTT.

The genes are TRBV23-1 and TRBJ2-1; 12 nucleotides agree with TRBD2. TRBV23-1 is annotated as an ORF whose role is uncertain. The CDR3 runs 15 residues. V lost 8 bases to trimming and J lost 8 bases; unmatched junction nucleotides: 10. CDR3 region: CASECRLAGDDEQFF. DNA for the CDR3: TGCGCCAGCGAGTGCAGACTAGCGGGAGATGATGAGCAGTTCTTC.

The table lists this clone with a count of one. The chain carries TRBV15 and TRBJ1-3; unclear D gene. Trimming removed 11 bases from V and 0 bases from J, with 14 bases in between. Germline-derived CDR1 and CDR2 are LNHNV and YYDKDF (reference sequence). CDR3 length equals 14 residues. The CDR3 spells CAAGESFSGNTIYF. Written as DNA, the CDR3 is TGTGCCGCCGGGGAGTCTTTCTCTGGAAACACCATATATTTT.

V and J are TRBV29-1 and TRBJ1-2; D gene unclear. Trimming removed 6 bases from V and 4 bases from J, with 9 bases in between. The CDR3 covers 11 residues. Germline assignment: CDR1 SQVTM and CDR2 ANQGSEA. The CDR3 loop is CSVAEGYGYTF. CDR3 sequence (DNA): TGCAGCGTAGCGGAGGGCTATGGCTACACCTTC. Full variable domain (remainder filled in from reference TRBV29-1 and TRBJ1-2): SAVISQKPSRDICQRGTSLTIQCQVDSQVTMMFWYRQQPGQSLTLIATANQGSEATYESGFVIDKFPISRPNLTFSTLTVSNMSPEDSSIYLCSVAEGYGYTFGSGTRLTVV.

The rearrangement links TRBV4-2 to TRBJ1-1, with D hard to call. This CDR3 is 11 amino acids long. V lost 1 base and J lost 7, with 4 bases in between. Germline CDR1 and CDR2: LGHNA and YNFKEQ. The CDR3 DNA reads as TGTGCCAGCAGCCAAGGGAGTGAAGCTTTCTTT. Protein sequence: CASSQGSEAFF.